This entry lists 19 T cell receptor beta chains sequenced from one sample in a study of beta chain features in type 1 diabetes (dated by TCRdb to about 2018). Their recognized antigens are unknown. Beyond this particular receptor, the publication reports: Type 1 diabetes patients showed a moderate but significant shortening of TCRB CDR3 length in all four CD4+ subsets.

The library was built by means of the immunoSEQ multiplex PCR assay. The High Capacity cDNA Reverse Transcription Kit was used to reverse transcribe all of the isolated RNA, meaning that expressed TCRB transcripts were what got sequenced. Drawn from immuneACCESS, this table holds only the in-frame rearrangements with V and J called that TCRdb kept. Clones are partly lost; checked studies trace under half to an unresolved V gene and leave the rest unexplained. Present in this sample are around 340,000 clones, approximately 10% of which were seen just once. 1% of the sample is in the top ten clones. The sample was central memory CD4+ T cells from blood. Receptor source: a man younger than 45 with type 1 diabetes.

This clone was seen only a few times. The CDR3 coding sequence is TGTGCCAGCAGCTCCATTGACGGACAGGGAGGCACTGAAGCTTTCTTT. It is translated as CASSSIDGQGGTEAFF. The gene calls are TRBV7-8 and TRBJ1-1; 8 nucleotides line up with TRBD1. The germline V gene encodes CDR1 SGHVS and CDR2 FQNEAQ. Unmatched junction bases numbered 11, after V lost 4 bases and J lost 4 bases. The CDR3 runs 16 residues.

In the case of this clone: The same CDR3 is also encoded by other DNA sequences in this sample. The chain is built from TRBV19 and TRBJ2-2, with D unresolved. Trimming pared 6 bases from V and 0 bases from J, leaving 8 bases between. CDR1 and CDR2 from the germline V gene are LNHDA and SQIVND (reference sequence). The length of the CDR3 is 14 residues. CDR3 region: CASSRTPNTGELFF. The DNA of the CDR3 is TGTGCCAGTAGCCGAACTCCGAACACCGGGGAGCTGTTTTTT.

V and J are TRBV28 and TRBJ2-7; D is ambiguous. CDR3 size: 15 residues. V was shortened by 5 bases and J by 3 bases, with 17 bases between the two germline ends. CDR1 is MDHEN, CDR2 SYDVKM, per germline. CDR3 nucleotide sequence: TGTGCCAGCAGTCCACGCCAGCTGTTGGGCTACGAGCAGTACTTC. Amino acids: CASSPRQLLGYEQYF.

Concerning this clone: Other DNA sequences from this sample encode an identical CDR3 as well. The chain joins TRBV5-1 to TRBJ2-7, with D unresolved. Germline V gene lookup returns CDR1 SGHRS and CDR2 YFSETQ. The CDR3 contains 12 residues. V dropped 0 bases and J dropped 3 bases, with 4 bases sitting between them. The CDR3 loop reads CASSLESYEQYF. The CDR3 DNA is TGCGCCAGCAGCTTGGAAAGCTACGAGCAGTACTTC.

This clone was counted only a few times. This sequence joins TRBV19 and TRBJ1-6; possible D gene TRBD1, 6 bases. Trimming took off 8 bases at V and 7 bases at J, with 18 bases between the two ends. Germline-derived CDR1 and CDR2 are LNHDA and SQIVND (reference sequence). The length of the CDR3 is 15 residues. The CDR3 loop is CASQGGSFGNSPLHF. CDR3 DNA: TGTGCCAGTCAAGGGGGATCATTCGGGAATTCACCCCTCCACTTT. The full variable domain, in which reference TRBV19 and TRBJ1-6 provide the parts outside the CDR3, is DGGITQSPKYLFRKEGQNVTLSCEQNLNHDAMYWYRQDPGQGLRLIYYSQIVNDFQKGDIAEGYSVSREKKESFPLTVTSAQKNPTAFYLCASQGGSFGNSPLHFGNGTRLTVT.

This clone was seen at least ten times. The CDR3 nucleotides are TGTGCCACCCGAGACACTGAAGCTTTCTTT. It yields the protein CATRDTEAFF. V and J are TRBV10-3 and TRBJ1-1; D is ambiguous. Trimming cost V 10 bases and J 3 bases, with 6 bases left between them. Germline loops: CDR1 ENHRY, CDR2 SYGVKD. The CDR3 is 10 residues long.

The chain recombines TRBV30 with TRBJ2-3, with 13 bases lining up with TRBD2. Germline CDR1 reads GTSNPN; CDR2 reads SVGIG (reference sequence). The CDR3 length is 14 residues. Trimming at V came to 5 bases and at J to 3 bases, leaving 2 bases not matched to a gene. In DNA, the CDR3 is TGTGCCTGGGCGACTAGCGGGGGGACAGATACGCAGTATTTT. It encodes CAWATSGGTDTQYF.

CDR3 in amino acids: CASSLSVVEKLFF. Written as DNA, the CDR3 is TGTGCCAGCAGCTTATCCGTGGTCGAAAAACTGTTTTTT. The J gene is TRBJ1-4, the V gene TRBV11-2; D uncertain. Germline CDR1 is SGHAT and CDR2 is FQNNGV. The length of the CDR3 is 13 residues. Trimming cost V 2 bases and J 8 bases, with 9 bases left between them.

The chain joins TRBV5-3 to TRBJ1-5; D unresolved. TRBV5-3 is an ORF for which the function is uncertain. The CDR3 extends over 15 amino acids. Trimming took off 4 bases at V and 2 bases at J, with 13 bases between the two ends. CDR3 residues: CARSPLVEGNQPQHF. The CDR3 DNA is TGTGCCAGAAGCCCCCTCGTGGAGGGCAATCAGCCCCAGCATTTT.

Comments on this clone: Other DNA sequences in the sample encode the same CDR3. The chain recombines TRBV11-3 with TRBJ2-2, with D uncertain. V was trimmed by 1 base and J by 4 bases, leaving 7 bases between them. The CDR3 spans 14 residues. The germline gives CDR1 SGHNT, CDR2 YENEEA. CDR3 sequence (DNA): TGTGCCAGCAGCTTAGTCGCCGGCACCGGGGAGCTGTTTTTT. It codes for CASSLVAGTGELFF.

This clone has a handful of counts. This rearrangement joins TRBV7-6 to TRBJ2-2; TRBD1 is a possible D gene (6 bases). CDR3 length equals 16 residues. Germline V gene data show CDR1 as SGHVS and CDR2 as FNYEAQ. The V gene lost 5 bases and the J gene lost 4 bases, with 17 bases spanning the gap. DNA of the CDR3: TGTGCCAGCAGCCCCCAGGGGCACCCGGCCACCGGGGAGCTGTTTTTT. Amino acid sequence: CASSPQGHPATGELFF.

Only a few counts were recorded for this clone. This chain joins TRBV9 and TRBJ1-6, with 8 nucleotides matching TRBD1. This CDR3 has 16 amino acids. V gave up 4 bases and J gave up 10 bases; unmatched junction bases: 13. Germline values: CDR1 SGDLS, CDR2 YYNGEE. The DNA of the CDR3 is TGTGCCAGCAGCACTCACCGGACAGGGCGGGGGTCACCCCTCCACTTT. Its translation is CASSTHRTGRGSPLHF.

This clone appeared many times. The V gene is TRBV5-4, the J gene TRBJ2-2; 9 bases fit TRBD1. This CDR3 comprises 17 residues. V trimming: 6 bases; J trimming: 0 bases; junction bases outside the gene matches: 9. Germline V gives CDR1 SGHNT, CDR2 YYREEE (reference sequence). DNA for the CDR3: TGTGCCAGCACTAGTGGGACAGGGCCAGCGAACACCGGGGAGCTGTTTTTT. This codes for CASTSGTGPANTGELFF.

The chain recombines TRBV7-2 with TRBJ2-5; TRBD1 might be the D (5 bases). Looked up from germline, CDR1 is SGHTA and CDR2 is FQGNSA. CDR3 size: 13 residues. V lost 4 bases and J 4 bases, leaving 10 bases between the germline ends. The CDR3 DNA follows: TGTGCCAGCAGCTGGGGCAGGGCAGAGACCCAGTACTTC. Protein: CASSWGRAETQYF.

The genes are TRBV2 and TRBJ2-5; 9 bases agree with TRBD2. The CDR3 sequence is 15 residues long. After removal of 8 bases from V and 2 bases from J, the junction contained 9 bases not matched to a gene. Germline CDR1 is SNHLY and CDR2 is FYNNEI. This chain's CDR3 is CASGLAGSKQETQYF. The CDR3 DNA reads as TGTGCCAGCGGGCTAGCGGGGAGTAAACAAGAGACCCAGTACTTC.

The CDR3 DNA reads as TGTGCCAGCAGCTTAGAAGGGACAGGGGGCTACACCTTC. It translates to CASSLEGTGGYTF. The genes are TRBV7-2 and TRBJ1-2; 9 nucleotides match TRBD1. The CDR3 is 13 residues long. Germline V lookup: CDR1 SGHTA, CDR2 FQGNSA. V trimming: 1 base; J trimming: 8 bases; junction bases outside the gene matches: 2.

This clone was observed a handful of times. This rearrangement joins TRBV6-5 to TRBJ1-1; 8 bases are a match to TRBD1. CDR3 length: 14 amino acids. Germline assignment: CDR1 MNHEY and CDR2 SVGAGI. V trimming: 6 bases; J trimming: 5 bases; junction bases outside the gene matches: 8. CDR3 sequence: CASRRTGTFTEAFF. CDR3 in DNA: TGTGCCAGCAGACGGACAGGGACCTTTACTGAAGCTTTCTTT.

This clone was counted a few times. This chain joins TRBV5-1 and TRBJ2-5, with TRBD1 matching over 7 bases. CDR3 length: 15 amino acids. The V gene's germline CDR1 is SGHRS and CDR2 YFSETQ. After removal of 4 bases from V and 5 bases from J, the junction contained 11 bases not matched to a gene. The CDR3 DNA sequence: TGCGCCAGCAGCGTGGGGACAGCCGTGGGGGAGACCCAGTACTTC. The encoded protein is CASSVGTAVGETQYF.

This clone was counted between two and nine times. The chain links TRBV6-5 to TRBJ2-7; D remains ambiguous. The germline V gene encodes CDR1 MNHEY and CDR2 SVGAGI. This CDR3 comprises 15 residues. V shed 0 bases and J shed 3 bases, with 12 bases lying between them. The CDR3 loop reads CASSYSWGGSYEQYF. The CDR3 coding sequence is TGTGCCAGCAGTTACTCGTGGGGTGGCAGCTACGAGCAGTACTTC.